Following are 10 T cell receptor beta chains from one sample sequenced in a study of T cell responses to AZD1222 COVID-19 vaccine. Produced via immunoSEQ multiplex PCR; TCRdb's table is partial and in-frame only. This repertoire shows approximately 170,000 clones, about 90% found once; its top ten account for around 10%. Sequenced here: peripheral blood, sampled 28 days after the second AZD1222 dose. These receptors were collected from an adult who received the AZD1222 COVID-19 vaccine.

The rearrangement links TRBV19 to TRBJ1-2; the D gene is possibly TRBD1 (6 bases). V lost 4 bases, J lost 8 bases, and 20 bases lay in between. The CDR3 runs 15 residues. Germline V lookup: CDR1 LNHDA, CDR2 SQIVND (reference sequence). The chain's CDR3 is CASSTQTGASTGYTF. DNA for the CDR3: TGTGCCAGTAGTACCCAGACAGGAGCTTCTACCGGCTACACCTTC.

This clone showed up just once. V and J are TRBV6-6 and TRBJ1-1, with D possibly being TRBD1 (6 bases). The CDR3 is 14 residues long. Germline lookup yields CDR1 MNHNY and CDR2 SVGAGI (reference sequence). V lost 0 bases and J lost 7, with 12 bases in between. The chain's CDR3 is CASSYSPGQFEAFF. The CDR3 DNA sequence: TGTGCCAGCAGTTACTCCCCAGGACAGTTTGAAGCTTTCTTT.

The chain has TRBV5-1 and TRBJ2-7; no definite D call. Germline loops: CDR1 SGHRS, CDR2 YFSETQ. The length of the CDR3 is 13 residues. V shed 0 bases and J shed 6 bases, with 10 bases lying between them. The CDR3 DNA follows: TGCGCCAGCAGCTTGGGATCGGTCTCCGAGCAGTACTTC. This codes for CASSLGSVSEQYF.

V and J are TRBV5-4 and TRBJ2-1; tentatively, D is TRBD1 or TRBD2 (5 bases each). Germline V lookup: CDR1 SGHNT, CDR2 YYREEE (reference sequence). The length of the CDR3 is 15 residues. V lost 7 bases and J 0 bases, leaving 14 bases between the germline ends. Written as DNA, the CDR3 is TGTGCCAGCCGGCTTGGGACCAGCTCCTACAATGAGCAGTTCTTC. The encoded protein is CASRLGTSSYNEQFF.

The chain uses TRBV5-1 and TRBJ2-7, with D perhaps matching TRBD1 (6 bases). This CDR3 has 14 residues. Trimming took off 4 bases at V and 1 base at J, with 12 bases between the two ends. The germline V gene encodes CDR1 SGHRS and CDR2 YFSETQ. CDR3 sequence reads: CASSADRSSYEQYF. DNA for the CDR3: TGCGCCAGCAGCGCTGACAGGTCATCCTACGAGCAGTACTTC.

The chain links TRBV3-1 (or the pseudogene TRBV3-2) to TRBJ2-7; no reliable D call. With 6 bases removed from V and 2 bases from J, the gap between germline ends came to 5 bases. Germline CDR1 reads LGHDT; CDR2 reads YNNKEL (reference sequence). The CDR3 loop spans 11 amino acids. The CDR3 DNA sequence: TGTGCCAGCAGTTCCGCCTACGAGCAGTACTTC. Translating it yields CASSSAYEQYF.

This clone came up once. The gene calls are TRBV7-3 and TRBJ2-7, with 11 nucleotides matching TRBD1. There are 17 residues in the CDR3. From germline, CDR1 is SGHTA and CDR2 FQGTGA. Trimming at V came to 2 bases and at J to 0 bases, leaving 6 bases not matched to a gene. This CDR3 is CASSLYAGTGGSYEQYF. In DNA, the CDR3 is TGTGCCAGCAGCTTATACGCGGGGACAGGGGGCTCCTACGAGCAGTACTTC.

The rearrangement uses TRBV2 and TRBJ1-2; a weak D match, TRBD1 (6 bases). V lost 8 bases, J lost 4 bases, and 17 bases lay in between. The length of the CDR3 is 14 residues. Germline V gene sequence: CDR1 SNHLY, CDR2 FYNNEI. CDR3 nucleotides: TGTGCCAGCGACTCGGGGGCGCGCTCCTATGGCTACACCTTC. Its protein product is CASDSGARSYGYTF.

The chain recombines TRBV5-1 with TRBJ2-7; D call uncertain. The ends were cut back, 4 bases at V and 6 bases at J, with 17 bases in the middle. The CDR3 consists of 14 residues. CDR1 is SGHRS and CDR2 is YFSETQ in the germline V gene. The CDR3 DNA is TGCGCCAGCAGCCCCCCGGGTCGCTGGGGCGAGCAGTACTTC. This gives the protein CASSPPGRWGEQYF.

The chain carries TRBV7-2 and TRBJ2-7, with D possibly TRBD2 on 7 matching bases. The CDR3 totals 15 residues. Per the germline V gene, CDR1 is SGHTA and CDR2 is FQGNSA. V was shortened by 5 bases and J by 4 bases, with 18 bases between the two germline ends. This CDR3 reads CASSQGGGPTYEQYF. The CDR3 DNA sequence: TGTGCCAGCAGCCAGGGAGGGGGTCCGACATACGAGCAGTACTTC.